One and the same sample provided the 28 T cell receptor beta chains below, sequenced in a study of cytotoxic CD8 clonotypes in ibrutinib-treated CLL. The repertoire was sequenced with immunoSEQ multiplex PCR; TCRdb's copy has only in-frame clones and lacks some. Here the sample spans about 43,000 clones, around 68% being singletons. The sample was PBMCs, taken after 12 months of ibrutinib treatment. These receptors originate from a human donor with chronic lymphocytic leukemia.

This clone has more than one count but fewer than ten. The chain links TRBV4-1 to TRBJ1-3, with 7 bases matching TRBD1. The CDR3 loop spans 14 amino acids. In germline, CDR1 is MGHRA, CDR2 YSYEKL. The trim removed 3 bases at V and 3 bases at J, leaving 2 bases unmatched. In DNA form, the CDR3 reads TGCGCCAGCAGCCAGACAGGGAATGGAAACACCATATATTTT. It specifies CASSQTGNGNTIYF.

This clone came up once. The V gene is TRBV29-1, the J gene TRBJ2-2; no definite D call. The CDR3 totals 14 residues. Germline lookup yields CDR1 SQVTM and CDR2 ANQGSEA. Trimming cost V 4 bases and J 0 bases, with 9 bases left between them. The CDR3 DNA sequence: TGCAGCGTTGCGCAGACGGCGAACACCGGGGAGCTGTTTTTT. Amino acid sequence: CSVAQTANTGELFF.

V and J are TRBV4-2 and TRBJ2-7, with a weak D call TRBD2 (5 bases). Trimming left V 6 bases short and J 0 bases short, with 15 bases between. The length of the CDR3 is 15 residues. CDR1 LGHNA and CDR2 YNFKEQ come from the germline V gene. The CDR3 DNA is TGTGCCAGCAGTCTAAACCGAGGGCTCTCCTACGAGCAGTACTTC. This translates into CASSLNRGLSYEQYF.

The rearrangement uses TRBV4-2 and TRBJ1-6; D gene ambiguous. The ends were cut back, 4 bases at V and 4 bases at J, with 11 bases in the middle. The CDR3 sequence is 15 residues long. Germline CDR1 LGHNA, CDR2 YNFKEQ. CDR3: CASSPPGEYNSPLHF. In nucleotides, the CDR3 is TGTGCCAGCAGCCCGCCCGGGGAGTATAATTCACCCCTCCACTTT.

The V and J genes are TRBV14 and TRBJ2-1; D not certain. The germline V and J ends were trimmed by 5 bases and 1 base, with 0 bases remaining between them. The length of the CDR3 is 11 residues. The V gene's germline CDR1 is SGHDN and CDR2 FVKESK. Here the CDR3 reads CASSSYNEQFF. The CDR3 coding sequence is TGTGCCAGCAGCTCCTACAATGAGCAGTTCTTC.

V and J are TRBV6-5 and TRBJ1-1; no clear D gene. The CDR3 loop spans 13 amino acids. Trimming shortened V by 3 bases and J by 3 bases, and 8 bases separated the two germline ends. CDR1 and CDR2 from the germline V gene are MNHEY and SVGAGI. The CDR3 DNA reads TGTGCCAGCAGTTATTGGGAGGACACTGAAGCTTTCTTT. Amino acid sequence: CASSYWEDTEAFF.

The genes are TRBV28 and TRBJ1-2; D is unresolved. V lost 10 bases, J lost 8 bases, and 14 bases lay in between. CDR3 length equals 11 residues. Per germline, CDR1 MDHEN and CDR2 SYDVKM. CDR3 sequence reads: CATRGSLGYTF. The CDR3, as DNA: TGTGCCACCCGAGGTTCGTTGGGCTACACCTTC.

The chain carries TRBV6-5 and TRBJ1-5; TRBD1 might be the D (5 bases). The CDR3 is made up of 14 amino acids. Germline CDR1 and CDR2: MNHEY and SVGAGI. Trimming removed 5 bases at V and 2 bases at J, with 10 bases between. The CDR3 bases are TGTGCCAGCAGTGAGGGAGGGGGCAATCAGCCCCAGCATTTT. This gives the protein CASSEGGGNQPQHF.

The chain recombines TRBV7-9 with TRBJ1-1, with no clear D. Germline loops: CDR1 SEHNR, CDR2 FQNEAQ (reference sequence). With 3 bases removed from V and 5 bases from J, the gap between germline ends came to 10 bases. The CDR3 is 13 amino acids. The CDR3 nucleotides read TGTGCCAGCAGCTTTACATTGGGGACTGAAGCTTTCTTT. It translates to CASSFTLGTEAFF.

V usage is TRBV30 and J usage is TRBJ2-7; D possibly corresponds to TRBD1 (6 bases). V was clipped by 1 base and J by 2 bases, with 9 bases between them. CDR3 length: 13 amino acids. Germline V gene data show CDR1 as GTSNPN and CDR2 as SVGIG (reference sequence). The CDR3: CAWSGQETYEQYF. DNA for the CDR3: TGTGCCTGGAGTGGACAGGAGACCTACGAGCAGTACTTC.

CDR3 coding DNA: TGTGCCAGTAGTATAGGGGCAGGGTGGGATCAGCCCCAGCATTTT. Encoded protein: CASSIGAGWDQPQHF. The chain combines TRBV19 with TRBJ1-5, with D perhaps matching TRBD1 (5 bases). The V and J ends lost 1 base and 5 bases respectively, with 12 bases between them. Germline V gene data show CDR1 as LNHDA and CDR2 as SQIVND (reference sequence). The CDR3 is made up of 15 amino acids.

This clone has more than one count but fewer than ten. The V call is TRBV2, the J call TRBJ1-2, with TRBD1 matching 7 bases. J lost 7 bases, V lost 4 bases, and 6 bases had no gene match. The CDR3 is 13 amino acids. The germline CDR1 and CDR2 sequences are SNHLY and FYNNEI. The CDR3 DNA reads TGTGCCAGCAGTGGGGGACAGTCTGCTGGCTACACCTTC. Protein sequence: CASSGGQSAGYTF.

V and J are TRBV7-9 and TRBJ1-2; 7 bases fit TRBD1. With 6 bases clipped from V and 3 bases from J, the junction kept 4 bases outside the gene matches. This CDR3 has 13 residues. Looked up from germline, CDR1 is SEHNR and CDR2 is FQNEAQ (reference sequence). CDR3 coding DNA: TGTGCCAGCAGAGACAGGGTGGACTATGGCTACACCTTC. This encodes CASRDRVDYGYTF.

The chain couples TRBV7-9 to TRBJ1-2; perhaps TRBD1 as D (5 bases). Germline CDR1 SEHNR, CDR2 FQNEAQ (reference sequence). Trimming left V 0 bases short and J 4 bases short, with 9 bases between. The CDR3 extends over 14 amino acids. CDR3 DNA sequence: TGTGCCAGCAGCTTAGCCGGGGGATTCTATGGCTACACCTTC. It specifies CASSLAGGFYGYTF. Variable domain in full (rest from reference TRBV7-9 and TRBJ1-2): DTGVSQNPRHKITKRGQNVTFRCDPISEHNRLYWYRQTLGQGPEFLTYFQNEAQLEKSRLLSDRFSAERPKGSFSTLEIQRTEQGDSAMYLCASSLAGGFYGYTFGSGTRLTVV.

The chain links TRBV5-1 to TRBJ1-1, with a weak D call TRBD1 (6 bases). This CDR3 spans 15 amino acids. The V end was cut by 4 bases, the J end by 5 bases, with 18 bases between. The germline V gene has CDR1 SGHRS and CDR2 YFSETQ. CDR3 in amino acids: CASSNLQGFNTEAFF. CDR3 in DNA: TGCGCCAGCAGCAACCTACAGGGTTTTAATACTGAAGCTTTCTTT.

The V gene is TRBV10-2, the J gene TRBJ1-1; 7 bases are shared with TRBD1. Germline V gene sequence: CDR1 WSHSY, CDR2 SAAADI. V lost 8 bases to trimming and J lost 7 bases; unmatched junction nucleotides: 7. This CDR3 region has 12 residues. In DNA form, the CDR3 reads TGCGCCAGCTGGCAGGGGGGGGATGAAGCTTTCTTT. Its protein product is CASWQGGDEAFF.

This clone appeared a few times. CDR3 sequence (DNA): TGCGCCAGCAGCTCATCAGCGGGGGGTAGCACAGATACGCAGTATTTT. Residues: CASSSSAGGSTDTQYF. The chain couples TRBV5-1 to TRBJ2-3; the match to TRBD2 covers 9 bases. This CDR3 is 16 amino acids long. The trim removed 3 bases at V and 0 bases at J, leaving 5 bases unmatched. Germline V gene lookup returns CDR1 SGHRS and CDR2 YFSETQ.

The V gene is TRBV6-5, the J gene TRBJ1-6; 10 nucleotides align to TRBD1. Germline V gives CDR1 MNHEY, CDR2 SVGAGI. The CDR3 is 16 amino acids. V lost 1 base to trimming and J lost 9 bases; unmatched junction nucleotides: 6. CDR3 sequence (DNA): TGTGCCAGCAGTTACTTCAGGACAGGGGGACTTTCACCCCTCCACTTT. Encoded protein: CASSYFRTGGLSPLHF.

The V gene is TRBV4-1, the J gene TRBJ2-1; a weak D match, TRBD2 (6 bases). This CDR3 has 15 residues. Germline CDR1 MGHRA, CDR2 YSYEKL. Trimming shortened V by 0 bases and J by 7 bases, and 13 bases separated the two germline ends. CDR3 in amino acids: CASSQEGTFYNEQFF. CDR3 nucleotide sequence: TGCGCCAGCAGCCAAGAGGGGACTTTTTATAATGAGCAGTTCTTC.

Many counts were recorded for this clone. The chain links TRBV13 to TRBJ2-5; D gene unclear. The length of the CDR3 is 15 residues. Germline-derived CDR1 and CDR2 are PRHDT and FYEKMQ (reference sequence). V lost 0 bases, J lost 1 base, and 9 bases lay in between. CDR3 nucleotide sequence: TGTGCCAGCAGCTTAGGCTCCTACCTCCAAGAGACCCAGTACTTC. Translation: CASSLGSYLQETQYF.

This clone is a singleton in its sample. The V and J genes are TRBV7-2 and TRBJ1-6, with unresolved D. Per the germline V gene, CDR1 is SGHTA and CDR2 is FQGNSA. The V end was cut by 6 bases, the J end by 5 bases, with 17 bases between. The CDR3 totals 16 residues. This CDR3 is CASRQGGVAHNSPLHF. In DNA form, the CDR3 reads TGTGCCAGCAGGCAAGGCGGGGTCGCCCATAATTCACCCCTCCACTTT.

The chain's CDR3 is CASSRTGISYNEQFF. In nucleotides, the CDR3 is TGTGCCAGCAGTCGGACAGGTATCTCCTACAATGAGCAGTTCTTC. The V call is TRBV6-4, the J call TRBJ2-1, with TRBD1 identical over 7 bases. Unmatched junction bases numbered 4, after V lost 5 bases and J lost 0 bases. The CDR3 sequence is 15 residues long. CDR1 and CDR2 from the germline V gene are MRHNA and SNTAGT.

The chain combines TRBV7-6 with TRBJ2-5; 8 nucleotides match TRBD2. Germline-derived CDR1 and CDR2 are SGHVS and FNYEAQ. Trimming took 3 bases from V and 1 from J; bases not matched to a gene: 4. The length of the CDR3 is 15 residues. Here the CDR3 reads CASSFNSGVQETQYF. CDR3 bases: TGTGCCAGCAGCTTCAATAGCGGGGTCCAAGAGACCCAGTACTTC.

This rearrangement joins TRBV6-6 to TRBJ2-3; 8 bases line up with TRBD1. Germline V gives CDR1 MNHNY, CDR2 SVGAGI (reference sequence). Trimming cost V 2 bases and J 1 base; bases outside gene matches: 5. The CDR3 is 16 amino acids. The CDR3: CASSYRVTGGTDTQYF. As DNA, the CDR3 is TGTGCCAGCAGTTACAGGGTGACAGGGGGCACAGATACGCAGTATTTT.

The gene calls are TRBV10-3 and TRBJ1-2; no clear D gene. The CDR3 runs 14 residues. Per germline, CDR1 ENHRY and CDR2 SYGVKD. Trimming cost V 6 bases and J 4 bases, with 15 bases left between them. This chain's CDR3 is CAIRALLDRYGYTF. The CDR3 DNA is TGTGCCATCAGGGCGCTTTTAGACCGCTATGGCTACACCTTC.

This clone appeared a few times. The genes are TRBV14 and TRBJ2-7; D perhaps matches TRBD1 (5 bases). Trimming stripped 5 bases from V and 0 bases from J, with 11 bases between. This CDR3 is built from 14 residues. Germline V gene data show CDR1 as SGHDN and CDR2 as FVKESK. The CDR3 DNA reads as TGTGCCAGCAGCGTAGGACACTCCTCCTACGAGCAGTACTTC. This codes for CASSVGHSSYEQYF.

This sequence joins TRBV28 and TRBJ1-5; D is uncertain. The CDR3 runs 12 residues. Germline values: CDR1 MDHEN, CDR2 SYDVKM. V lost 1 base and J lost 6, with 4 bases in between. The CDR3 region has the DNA TGTGCCAGCAGTTTATCCCCTCAGCCCCAGCATTTT. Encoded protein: CASSLSPQPQHF.

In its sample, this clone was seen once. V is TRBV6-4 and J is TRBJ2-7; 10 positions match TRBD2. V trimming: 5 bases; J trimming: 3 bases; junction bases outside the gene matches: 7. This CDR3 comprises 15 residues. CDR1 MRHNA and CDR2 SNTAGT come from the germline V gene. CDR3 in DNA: TGTGCCAGCAGTCGTGAGGCTAGCGGGGGCTACGAGCAGTACTTC. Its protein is CASSREASGGYEQYF.